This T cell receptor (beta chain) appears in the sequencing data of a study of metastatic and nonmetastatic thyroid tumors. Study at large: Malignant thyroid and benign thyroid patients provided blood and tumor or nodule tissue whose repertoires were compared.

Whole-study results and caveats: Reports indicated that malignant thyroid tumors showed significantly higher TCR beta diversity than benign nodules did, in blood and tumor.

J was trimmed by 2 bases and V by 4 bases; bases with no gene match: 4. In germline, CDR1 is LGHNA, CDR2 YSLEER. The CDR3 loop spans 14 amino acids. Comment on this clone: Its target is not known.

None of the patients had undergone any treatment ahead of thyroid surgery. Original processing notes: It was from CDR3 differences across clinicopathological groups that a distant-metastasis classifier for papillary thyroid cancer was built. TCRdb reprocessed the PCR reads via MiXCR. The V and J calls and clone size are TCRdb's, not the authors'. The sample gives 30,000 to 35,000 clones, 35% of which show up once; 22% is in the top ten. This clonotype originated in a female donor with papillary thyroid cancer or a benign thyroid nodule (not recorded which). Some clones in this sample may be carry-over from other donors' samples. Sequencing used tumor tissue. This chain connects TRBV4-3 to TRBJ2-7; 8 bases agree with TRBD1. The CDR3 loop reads CASSLEQGAYEQYF. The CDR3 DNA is TGCGCCAGCAGCCTCGAACAGGGGGCCTACGAGCAGTACTTC.